This paragraph reports one T cell receptor (beta chain). Its antigen is not known. Unmatched junction bases numbered 4, after V lost 0 bases and J lost 9 bases. Germline CDR1 and CDR2: SGDLS and YYNGEE. CDR3 size: 15 residues. This sample was included in a study of CD8+ T cells in alopecia areata. Study-wide points: An increase in clonality over normal scalp was evident in lesional scalp, especially alopecia totalis/universalis.

Treatment indicated: oral pan-JAK inhibitor, 5-10 mg twice daily. RNA extraction was followed by reverse transcription into cDNA, which acted as the sequencing template. Assay: immunoSEQ multiplex PCR; the TCRdb copy retains only in-frame clones and omits some. The sample yields some 180,000 clones, about 53% seen once. The receptor was isolated from a human donor with alopecia areata. This specimen was CD8+ T cells sorted from blood, taken at week 24, from a patient treated with tofacitinib. This chain links TRBV9 with TRBJ2-1; 12 bases agree with TRBD2. CDR3 DNA sequence: TGTGCCAGCAGCGTAGCGCTAGCGGGGGGGCGTGAGCAGTTCTTC. Its protein product is CASSVALAGGREQFF.